This T cell receptor (beta chain) was retrieved from a study of identical twins. Study findings and constraints: The study found weaker excess twin sharing in beta out-of-frame sequences.

This clonotype was counted between two and nine times. The antigen is undetermined. TCRdb itself ran the 5' RACE reads through MiXCR, one entry per CDR3 protein. The sample contains roughly 700,000 distinct CDR3 sequences, 8% to 9% of which appear only once. The CDR3 runs to 16 residues. Per the germline V gene, CDR1 is DFQATT and CDR2 is SNEGSKA (reference sequence). The V gene end was trimmed by 5 bases and the J gene end by 1 base; junction bases not matched to a gene: 8. These data were also filed under a second study, of yellow fever vaccine responses in identical twins.

This clonotype was sampled from a woman between 18 and 29 years old in good health. Sequencing was done on a sample of PBMCs. J is TRBJ2-6 and V is TRBV20-1; TRBD1 matches at 7 bases. CDR3 residues: CSALQGGPSGANVLTF. The CDR3 DNA follows: TGCAGTGCTTTACAAGGGGGCCCTTCTGGGGCCAACGTCCTGACTTTC.